This T cell receptor beta chain was identified in a study of blood T cell repertoires in COVID-19 (dated by TCRdb to 2020 to 2022). As for the study more broadly: Collaborator samples came from the United States, Italy and Spain and covered acute and convalescent phases of COVID-19. The material from the prospective study consisted of cDNA or gDNA derived from T cells, B-cell-depleted T cells, or PBMCs. The dataset comprised deeply sampled blood TCRbeta repertoires from subjects exposed to, actively infected with, or recovered from COVID-19. A freely available public database, intended as a resource for researchers studying the immune response to SARS-CoV-2, is where the repertoires were released. Samples were obtained from the ongoing ImmuneRACE study (first 160 participants) and from 950 to 1,500 subjects provided by 6 global collaborators. Sample metadata almost always included a de-identified subject ID, COVID-19 status, age in years and sex. Where available, HLA class I and class II types were obtained from metadata supplied by the sample provider rather than from assay-based typing.

In the prospective study, participants were 18 to 89 years old, resided in about two dozen geographic areas of the United States, and were enrolled through a virtual design. To assign participants to cohorts, the prospective study relied on clinical history that participants themselves reported in a screening survey and a study questionnaire. Exposed participants were defined as having been in contact with someone with a PCR-confirmed or clinician-diagnosed COVID-19 case within 2 weeks of study entry. In the prospective study, mobile phlebotomists collected whole blood, serum and a nasopharyngeal or oropharyngeal swab from each participant. Participants in the prospective study had the option to provide additional blood draws and questionnaires over an approximately 2-month period. Prospective study blood samples were shipped either frozen or at room temperature before DNA extraction. A note on this clone: Its antigen has not been determined. Within one base of it there is no much larger clone, and no base qualities were kept.

The immunoSEQ Assay, a bias-controlled multiplex PCR, was used to amplify TCRbeta CDR3 regions from genomic DNA. In the original analysis: The number of nucleated cells in each sample was estimated by amplification of reference gene primers within the assay. To quantify the absolute abundance of each unique TCRbeta CDR3 rearrangement, sequence reads were collapsed and filtered. Productive Simpson clonality was computed per sample as the square root of Simpson's diversity index over productive rearrangements. The clones in this table, taken by TCRdb from immuneACCESS, are in-frame only. Not every clone is retained; where verified, under half of the shortfall comes from an unresolved V gene, and the cause of the rest is unknown. D and trimming were read from the DNA, whereas the V and J calls and clone size are those reported in that table. The sample table holds 350,000 to 500,000 clones, of which over 75% were seen once. The top ten constitute about 1.4% of the sample.

Here is what the overall study found, with its caveats: How much clinical and demographic metadata was included differed by source and by participant, and the metadata was provided uncurated.

Trimming accounts for 6 bases at V and 4 bases at J, while the number of junction bases matched to no gene is 6. The cysteine opens and the phenylalanine closes a CDR3 of 14 amino acids. Just the 42-base CDR3 DNA is kept, in frame starting at base 1. CDR1 and CDR2 were assigned from the germline V gene (reference sequence) as MNHEY and SMNVEV. Specimen: PBMCs or T cells enriched from blood (not recorded which). The sequence links TRBV27 to TRBJ1-2; 9 central bases correspond to TRBD1. The receptor was isolated from a woman aged 18 to 35 who had been exposed to COVID-19. The CDR3: CASRTTGGGYGYTF. At the DNA level, the sequence is TGTGCCAGCAGGACGACAGGGGGTGGCTATGGCTACACCTTC.